The rows below give T cell receptor beta chains drawn from one sample of a study of T cell responses to AZD1222 COVID-19 vaccine. The table came from immunoSEQ multiplex PCR; TCRdb's copy has only in-frame clones and leaves some out. Seen here are approximately 170,000 clones, 92% observed once, and the top ten hold around 1.7%. The sample consisted of peripheral blood, taken on day 0 of AZD1222 vaccination. All receptors derive from an adult in good health. Each CDR3 is given with its conserved first and last residue. Fields, in order: clone size, D gene, V gene, J gene, CDR3 protein, CDR3 DNA. A D gene is named only where the DNA matches it firmly. Size is stated for part of the rows, as once, few or many counts, or as a class when the clone is expanded.

>NA|NA|TRBV29-1|TRBJ1-3
CSVEGTVTSGNTIYF
TGCAGCGTTGAAGGGACAGTCACCTCTGGAAACACCATATATTTT
>NA|NA|TRBV5-6|TRBJ2-7
CASSLARYEQYF
TGTGCCAGCAGCTTGGCCCGGTACGAGCAGTACTTC
>NA|NA|TRBV20-1|TRBJ2-7
CSASLSGAGEQYF
TGCAGTGCTAGTCTCTCGGGGGCGGGCGAGCAGTACTTC
>few|NA|TRBV6-6|TRBJ2-7
CATHPDLTYSYEQYF
TGTGCCACCCACCCTGACCTAACCTATTCCTACGAGCAGTACTTC
>NA|TRBD2|TRBV6-5|TRBJ2-1
CATGTGGSYNEQFF
TGTGCCACTGGAACGGGGGGCTCCTACAATGAGCAGTTCTTC
>NA|TRBD1|TRBV7-2|TRBJ2-7
CASSHGTAYHEQYF
TGTGCCAGCAGCCACGGGACAGCCTACCACGAGCAGTACTTC
>NA|TRBD1|TRBV5-1|TRBJ1-4
CASSLGDRAFGEKLFF
TGCGCCAGCAGCTTGGGGGACAGGGCGTTCGGTGAAAAACTGTTTTTT
>NA|NA|TRBV11-2|TRBJ1-2
CASSYQRSVYGYTF
TGTGCCAGCAGCTACCAGAGGTCGGTATATGGCTACACCTTC
>NA|NA|TRBV7-9|TRBJ1-4
CASSLGTGGSTNEKLFF
TGTGCCAGCAGCTTAGGGACTGGGGGCTCAACTAATGAAAAACTGTTTTTT
>NA|NA|TRBV19|TRBJ1-1
CASSWERNTEAFF
TGTGCCAGCAGTTGGGAAAGGAACACTGAAGCTTTCTTT
>NA|TRBD1|TRBV11-3|TRBJ2-3
CASSSRQGPDTQYF
TGTGCCAGCAGCTCCCGACAGGGGCCAGATACGCAGTATTTT
>NA|NA|TRBV6-2/TRBV6-3|TRBJ1-5
CASSYPPRPQHF
TGTGCCAGCAGTTATCCCCCTCGTCCCCAGCATTTT
>NA|NA|TRBV30|TRBJ1-5
CAWSVGQPQHF
TGTGCCTGGAGTGTAGGGCAGCCCCAGCATTTT
>once|NA|TRBV5-4|TRBJ2-5
CASSFGLNQETQYF
TGTGCCAGCAGCTTCGGACTAAATCAAGAGACCCAGTACTTC
>NA|NA|TRBV18|TRBJ1-2
CASSPSGGSTRDGYTF
TGTGCCAGCTCACCGTCGGGGGGCTCGACGCGGGATGGCTACACCTTC
>NA|TRBD1|TRBV7-2|TRBJ1-4
CASSPRQGTTNEKLFF
TGTGCCAGCAGCCCACGACAGGGAACAACTAATGAAAAACTGTTTTTT
>NA|NA|TRBV20-1|TRBJ1-1
CSAIDRNTEAFF
TGCAGTGCTATTGACAGGAACACTGAAGCTTTCTTT
>NA|NA|TRBV3-1/TRBV3-2|TRBJ2-4
CASRYRVPKNIQYF
TGTGCCAGCCGTTACAGGGTACCCAAAAACATTCAGTACTTC
>NA|NA|TRBV11-2|TRBJ1-1
CASSLGYRNLLTEAFF
TGTGCCAGCAGCTTAGGGTACAGGAACCTTCTCACTGAAGCTTTCTTT
>NA|TRBD1|TRBV4-1|TRBJ2-7
CASSQLQGTTYEQYF
TGCGCCAGCAGCCAACTACAGGGGACAACCTACGAGCAGTACTTC
>NA|NA|TRBV7-9|TRBJ1-3
CASSPSSSGNTIYF
TGTGCCAGCAGCCCTTCCAGCTCTGGAAACACCATATATTTT
>NA|NA|TRBV6-8|TRBJ1-2
CASSWVRRGLVWGYTF
TGTGCCAGCAGTTGGGTGCGCAGGGGTTTGGTTTGGGGCTACACCTTC
>NA|NA|TRBV19|TRBJ2-7
CASSINGARAYEQYF
TGTGCCAGTAGTATCAACGGGGCCCGCGCCTACGAGCAGTACTTC
>NA|NA|TRBV7-3|TRBJ2-7
CASSLTSSYEQYF
TGTGCCAGCAGCTTAACTAGCTCCTACGAGCAGTACTTC
>NA|NA|TRBV6-5|TRBJ2-7
CASSYSSGASYEQYF
TGTGCCAGCAGTTACTCATCAGGTGCCTCCTACGAGCAGTACTTC
>NA|TRBD2|TRBV4-1|TRBJ2-7
CASSQDPSGLAGAGQYF
TGCGCCAGCAGCCAAGACCCGAGCGGGCTAGCGGGAGCCGGGCAGTACTTC
>NA|TRBD1|TRBV5-1|TRBJ2-5
CASSLGTGTGETQYF
TGCGCCAGCAGCCTGGGGACTGGGACAGGGGAGACCCAGTACTTC
>NA|TRBD1|TRBV5-8|TRBJ1-5
CASSLGQGGSWDQPQHF
TGTGCCAGCAGCTTGGGACAGGGAGGGTCGTGGGATCAGCCCCAGCATTTT
>few|NA|TRBV3-1/TRBV3-2|TRBJ1-5
CASSPMGHLQPQHF
TGTGCCAGCAGCCCAATGGGGCACCTTCAGCCCCAGCATTTT
>NA|TRBD2|TRBV18|TRBJ2-7
CASSPRGGEAYEQYF
TGTGCCAGCTCACCACGCGGGGGGGAGGCCTACGAGCAGTACTTC
>NA|NA|TRBV4-1|TRBJ1-4
CASSQDVGRLFF
TGCGCCAGCAGCCAAGATGTTGGAAGGCTGTTTTTT
>NA|NA|TRBV4-1|TRBJ1-3
CASSQDQGRIYF
TGCGCCAGCAGCCAAGATCAAGGGCGCATATATTTT
>NA|NA|TRBV3-1/TRBV3-2|TRBJ1-4
CASSQRGVNEKLFF
TGTGCCAGCAGCCAACGAGGAGTTAATGAAAAACTGTTTTTT
>NA|TRBD2|TRBV19|TRBJ2-3
CASSWDRGRRDTQYF
TGTGCCAGTAGCTGGGACCGCGGGAGAAGAGATACGCAGTATTTT
>NA|NA|TRBV5-6|TRBJ1-3
CASSLQGTGNTIYF
TGTGCCAGCAGTCTCCAGGGAACTGGAAACACCATATATTTT
>NA|NA|TRBV27|TRBJ2-7
CASSLPGSYEQYF
TGTGCCAGCAGTTTACCCGGGAGCTACGAGCAGTACTTC
>NA|NA|TRBV7-8|TRBJ2-3
CASSGHTDTQYF
TGTGCCAGCAGCGGCCACACAGATACGCAGTATTTT
>NA|TRBD2|TRBV7-6|TRBJ2-2
CASTFSGRGTGELFF
TGTGCCAGCACCTTTAGCGGGAGAGGCACCGGGGAGCTGTTTTTT
>few|NA|TRBV2|TRBJ1-1
CASSVGNTEAFF
TGTGCCAGCAGTGTAGGGAACACTGAAGCTTTCTTT
>NA|NA|TRBV19|TRBJ1-1
CASSSTGLNTEAFF
TGTGCCAGTAGTTCCACAGGGCTGAACACTGAAGCTTTCTTT
>once|TRBD1|TRBV4-1|TRBJ2-7
CASSQGQGRPYEQYF
TGCGCCAGCAGCCAAGGACAGGGGCGCCCCTACGAGCAGTACTTC
>NA|TRBD2|TRBV12-5|TRBJ2-2
CASGLGLAWIGELFF
TGTGCTAGTGGTTTGGGACTAGCCTGGATCGGGGAGCTGTTTTTT
>NA|NA|TRBV5-1|TRBJ1-2
CASSPRGGNYGYTF
TGCGCCAGCAGCCCTCGGGGAGGGAACTATGGCTACACCTTC
>NA|TRBD1|TRBV5-4|TRBJ1-2
CASSLAGDSYDGYTF
TGTGCCAGCAGCTTGGCAGGGGACAGTTACGATGGCTACACCTTC
>NA|TRBD1|TRBV29-1|TRBJ2-7
CSVAGGQGRYEQYF
TGCAGCGTCGCAGGGGGACAGGGACGTTACGAGCAGTACTTC
>NA|NA|TRBV19|TRBJ1-2
CASSIASSTDGYTF
TGTGCCAGTAGTATAGCGTCATCAACGGATGGCTACACCTTC
>NA|TRBD2|TRBV5-4|TRBJ2-3
CASSFRGLAVLGGDTQYF
TGTGCCAGCAGCTTTCGAGGACTAGCGGTTTTGGGAGGAGATACGCAGTATTTT
>NA|NA|TRBV12-2|TRBJ2-5
CASRPPRRKRGASETQYF
TGTGCAAGTCGCCCCCCCCGACGAAAGAGGGGGGCGTCGGAGACCCAGTACTTC
>NA|NA|TRBV4-3|TRBJ2-3
CASSQNTDTQYF
TGCGCCAGCAGCCAAAACACAGATACGCAGTATTTT
>NA|NA|TRBV7-2|TRBJ1-6
CASSLGSSYNSPLHF
TGTGCCAGCAGCTTAGGGAGCTCCTATAATTCACCCCTCCACTTT
>NA|NA|TRBV5-5|TRBJ1-1
CASSLGPYVTEAFF
TGTGCCAGCAGCTTGGGACCCTACGTCACTGAAGCTTTCTTT
>NA|NA|TRBV5-4|TRBJ2-7
CASSLDPGYAEQYF
TGTGCCAGCAGCTTGGATCCAGGGTACGCCGAGCAGTACTTC
>NA|NA|TRBV7-2|TRBJ1-2
CASSSDRRLAYGYTF
TGTGCCAGCAGCTCGGACCGCCGTCTTGCCTATGGCTACACCTTC
>NA|NA|TRBV29-1|TRBJ2-1
CSVEGGNLYNEQFF
TGCAGCGTTGAGGGCGGGAACCTCTACAATGAGCAGTTCTTC
>NA|TRBD1|TRBV19|TRBJ1-1
CATVPKGQGRGKAFF
TGTGCCACCGTACCGAAGGGACAGGGAAGGGGTAAAGCTTTCTTT